A single sample gave rise to the 11 T cell receptor beta chains below, sequenced in a study of blood T cell repertoires in COVID-19. The data were produced by immunoSEQ multiplex PCR, yet TCRdb's version contains in-frame clones alone and is incomplete. The sample yields about 360,000 clones, 70% to 90% seen once. Sequencing was performed on PBMCs or T cells enriched from blood (not recorded which). These receptor sequences come from a man in his forties in a cohort exposed to, infected with or recovered from COVID-19 (not recorded which).

The chain links TRBV7-9 to TRBJ2-7, with 7 bases identical to TRBD2. The germline gives CDR1 SEHNR, CDR2 FQNEAQ (reference sequence). Trimming took 4 bases from V and 1 from J; bases not matched to a gene: 10. This CDR3 region has 16 residues. The CDR3 sequence is CASSSDSAGDSYEQYF. DNA for the CDR3: TGTGCCAGCAGCTCCGACAGCGCGGGAGATTCCTACGAGCAGTACTTC.

This chain links TRBV7-9 with TRBJ2-2; 11 positions agree with TRBD2. V gave up 3 bases and J gave up 4 bases; unmatched junction bases: 4. Germline CDR1 and CDR2: SEHNR and FQNEAQ (reference sequence). CDR3 size: 16 residues. CDR3 sequence: CASSFPGTSGTGELFF. The CDR3 DNA sequence: TGTGCCAGCAGCTTCCCCGGGACTAGCGGCACCGGGGAGCTGTTTTTT.

This chain uses TRBV11-3 with TRBJ1-2, with 7 bases that match TRBD1. With V trimmed by 1 base and J by 3 bases, 2 bases remained unmatched. The length of the CDR3 is 14 residues. In germline, CDR1 is SGHNT, CDR2 YENEEA. As DNA, the CDR3 is TGTGCCAGCAGCTTAGGCGGGACAGACTATGGCTACACCTTC. This translates into CASSLGGTDYGYTF. The whole variable domain, remainder taken from reference TRBV11-3 and TRBJ1-2, is EAGVVQSPRYKIIEKKQPVAFWCNPISGHNTLYWYLQNLGQGPELLIRYENEEAVDDSQLPKDRFSAERLKGVDSTLKIQPAELGDSAVYLCASSLGGTDYGYTFGSGTRLTVV.

The chain is built from TRBV3-1 (or the pseudogene TRBV3-2) and TRBJ2-6; 7 nucleotides line up with TRBD1. The CDR3 runs to 20 residues. V lost 0 bases to trimming and J lost 0 bases; unmatched junction nucleotides: 11. The germline CDR1 and CDR2 sequences are LGHDT and YNNKEL (reference sequence). The CDR3: CASSQDMFRQGISGANVLTF. CDR3 sequence (DNA): TGTGCCAGCAGCCAAGATATGTTTCGACAGGGCATCTCTGGGGCCAACGTCCTGACTTTC.

The chain employs TRBV6-5 and TRBJ1-5; 8 nucleotides line up with TRBD1. Germline V gene sequence: CDR1 MNHEY, CDR2 SVGAGI. This CDR3 has 14 amino acids. The ends lost 6 bases at V and 7 bases at J; junction bases unmatched: 8. The CDR3: CASSDQGARQPQHF. Written as DNA, the CDR3 is TGTGCCAGCAGCGACCAGGGGGCGCGGCAGCCCCAGCATTTT.

The chain is built from TRBV5-5 and TRBJ1-5; D ambiguous. V gave up 4 bases and J gave up 3 bases, with 8 bases separating them. The CDR3 contains 13 residues. Germline V gene sequence: CDR1 SGHKS, CDR2 YYEKEE (reference sequence). The CDR3 coding sequence is TGTGCCAGCAGCCCGGGGTTCAATCAGCCCCAGCATTTT. Its translation is CASSPGFNQPQHF.

The rearrangement links TRBV5-5 to TRBJ2-7; TRBD2 might be the D (7 bases). Germline CDR1 reads SGHKS; CDR2 reads YYEKEE (reference sequence). V lost 0 bases and J 6 bases, leaving 22 bases between the germline ends. This CDR3 comprises 17 residues. In DNA, the CDR3 is TGTGCCAGCAGCTTGGGGAGATATCGGGGGGCGGGATCCGAGCAGTACTTC. Translated, it gives CASSLGRYRGAGSEQYF.

The table lists this clone with a count of one. The chain is built from TRBV6-1 and TRBJ2-3; D is possibly TRBD2 (6 bases). V lost 4 bases to trimming and J lost 0 bases, with 17 bases between them. CDR3 size: 17 residues. Looked up from germline, CDR1 is MNHNS and CDR2 is SASEGT. The CDR3 loop is CASSVPRLATSTDTQYF. Here the CDR3 DNA reads TGTGCCAGCAGTGTCCCCAGGCTAGCGACTAGCACAGATACGCAGTATTTT.

A remark on this clone: A read error is possible here, since a much larger clone lies one base away. V is TRBV28 and J is TRBJ1-1, with D possibly TRBD1 on 6 matching bases. The CDR3 consists of 13 residues. V lost 6 bases and J 3 bases, leaving 11 bases between the germline ends. CDR1 and CDR2 from the germline V gene are MDHEN and SYDVKM. The CDR3 is CASSKGGDTEAFF. The CDR3 coding sequence is TGTGCCAGCAGCAAGGGGGGGGACACTGAAGCTTTCTTT.

The chain carries TRBV3-1 (or the pseudogene TRBV3-2) and TRBJ1-1; a weak D match, TRBD1 (6 bases). Germline V CDR1 and CDR2: LGHDT, YNNKEL (reference sequence). This CDR3 is built from 17 residues. V was shortened by 0 bases and J by 0 bases, with 14 bases between the two germline ends. In DNA, the CDR3 is TGTGCCAGCAGCCAAGAAGTGCTACAGGGCCTGAACACTGAAGCTTTCTTT. Its protein product is CASSQEVLQGLNTEAFF.

V gene TRBV10-3 combines with J gene TRBJ2-5; D gene unclear. Trimming took off 2 bases at V and 5 bases at J, with 6 bases between the two ends. This CDR3 comprises 12 residues. Looked up from germline, CDR1 is ENHRY and CDR2 is SYGVKD. CDR3 nucleotides: TGTGCCATCAGTGAGCTTTTGGAGACCCAGTACTTC. Translating gives CAISELLETQYF.